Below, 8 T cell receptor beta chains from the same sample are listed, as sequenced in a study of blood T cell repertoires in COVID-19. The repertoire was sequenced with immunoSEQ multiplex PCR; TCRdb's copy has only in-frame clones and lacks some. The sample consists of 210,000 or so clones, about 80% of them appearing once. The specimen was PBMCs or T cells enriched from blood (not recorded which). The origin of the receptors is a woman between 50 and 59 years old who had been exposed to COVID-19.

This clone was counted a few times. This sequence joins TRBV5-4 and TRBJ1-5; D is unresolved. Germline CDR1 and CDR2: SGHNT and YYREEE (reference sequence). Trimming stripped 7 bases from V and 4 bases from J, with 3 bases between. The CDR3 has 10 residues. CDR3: CASPNQPQHF. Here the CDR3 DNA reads TGTGCCAGCCCTAATCAGCCCCAGCATTTT.

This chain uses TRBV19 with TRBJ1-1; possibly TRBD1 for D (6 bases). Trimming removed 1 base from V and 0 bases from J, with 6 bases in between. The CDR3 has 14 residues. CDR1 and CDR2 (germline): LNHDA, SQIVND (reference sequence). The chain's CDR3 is CASSIGDMNTEAFF. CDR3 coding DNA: TGTGCCAGTAGTATAGGGGACATGAACACTGAAGCTTTCTTT.

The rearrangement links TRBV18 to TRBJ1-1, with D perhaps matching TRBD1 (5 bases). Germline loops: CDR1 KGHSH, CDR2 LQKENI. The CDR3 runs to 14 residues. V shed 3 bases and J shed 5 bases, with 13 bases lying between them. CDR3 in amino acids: CASSPLPGGTEAFF. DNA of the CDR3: TGTGCCAGCTCACCCTTACCCGGGGGTACTGAAGCTTTCTTT.

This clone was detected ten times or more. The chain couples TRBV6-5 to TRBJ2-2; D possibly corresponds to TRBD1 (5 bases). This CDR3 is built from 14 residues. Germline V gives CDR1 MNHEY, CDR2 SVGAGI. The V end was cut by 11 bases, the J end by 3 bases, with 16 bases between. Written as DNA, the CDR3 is TGTGCCGTTGGGCGACAGACCGACACCGGGGAGCTGTTTTTT. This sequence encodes CAVGRQTDTGELFF.

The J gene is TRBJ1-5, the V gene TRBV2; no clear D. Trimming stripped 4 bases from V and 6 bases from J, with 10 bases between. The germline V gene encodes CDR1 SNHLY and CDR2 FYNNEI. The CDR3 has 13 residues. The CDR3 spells CASSGAPRQPQHF. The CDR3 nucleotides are TGTGCCAGCAGTGGGGCCCCCCGTCAGCCCCAGCATTTT. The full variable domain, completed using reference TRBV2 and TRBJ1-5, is EPEVTQTPSHQVTQMGQEVILRCVPISNHLYFYWYRQILGQKVEFLVSFYNNEISEKSEIFDDQFSVERPDGSNFTLKIRSTKLEDSAMYFCASSGAPRQPQHFGDGTRLSIL.

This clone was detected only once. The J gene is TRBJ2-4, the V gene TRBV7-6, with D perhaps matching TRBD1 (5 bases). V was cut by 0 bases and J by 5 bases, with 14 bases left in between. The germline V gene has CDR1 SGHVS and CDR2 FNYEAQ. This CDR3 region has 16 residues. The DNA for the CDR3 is TGTGCCAGCAGCTTAGCGGTCGGTGGGGCGCAAAACATTCAGTACTTC. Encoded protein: CASSLAVGGAQNIQYF.

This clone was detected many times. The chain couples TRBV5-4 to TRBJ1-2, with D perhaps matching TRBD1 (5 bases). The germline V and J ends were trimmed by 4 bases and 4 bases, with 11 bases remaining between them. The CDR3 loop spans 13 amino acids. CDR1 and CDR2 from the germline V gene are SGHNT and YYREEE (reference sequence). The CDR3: CASSPPDSYGYTF. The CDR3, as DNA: TGTGCCAGCAGCCCCCCCGACAGCTATGGCTACACCTTC.

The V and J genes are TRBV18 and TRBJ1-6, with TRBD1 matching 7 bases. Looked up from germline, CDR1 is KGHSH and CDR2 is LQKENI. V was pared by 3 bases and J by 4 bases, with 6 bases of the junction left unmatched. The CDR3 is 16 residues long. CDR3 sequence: CASSPRQGSYNSPLHF. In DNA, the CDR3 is TGTGCCAGCTCACCCCGACAGGGCAGTTATAATTCACCCCTCCACTTT.